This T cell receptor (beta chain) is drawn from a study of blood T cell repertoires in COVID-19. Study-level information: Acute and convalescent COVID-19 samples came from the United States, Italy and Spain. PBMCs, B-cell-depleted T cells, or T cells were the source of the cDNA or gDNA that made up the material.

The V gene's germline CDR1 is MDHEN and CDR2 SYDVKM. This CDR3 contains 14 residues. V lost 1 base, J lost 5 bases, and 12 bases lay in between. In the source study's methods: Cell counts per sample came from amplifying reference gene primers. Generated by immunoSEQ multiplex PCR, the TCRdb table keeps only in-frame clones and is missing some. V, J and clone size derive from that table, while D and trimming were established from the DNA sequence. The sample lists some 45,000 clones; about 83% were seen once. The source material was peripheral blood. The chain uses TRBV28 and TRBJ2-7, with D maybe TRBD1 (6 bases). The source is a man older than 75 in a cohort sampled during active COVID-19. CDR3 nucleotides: TGTGCCAGCAGTTTATCCACAGGGCGGGACGAGCAGTACTTC. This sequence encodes CASSLSTGRDEQYF.